This TCR beta chain was recorded in a study of Graves' ophthalmopathy and Graves' hyperthyroidism. The CDR3 runs to 12 residues. Germline CDR1 and CDR2: DFQATT and SNEGSKA (reference sequence). V gave up 4 bases and J gave up 3 bases; unmatched junction bases: 2. This clonotype was recorded many times. The antigen remains unidentified. Study-wide points: Among thyroid clonotypes expanded above 0.001 frequency, most also appeared in blood.

RNA transcripts provided the template for amplifying TCR beta CDR3 regions. HTBI-primed first-round RT-PCR preceded second-round multiplex PCR. TCRdb re-analysed the multiplex PCR reads in MiXCR, keeping a single row per CDR3 protein. This repertoire shows roughly 1.1 million distinct CDR3 sequences, roughly 35% found once; its top ten account for around 10%. The chain carries TRBV20-1 and TRBJ1-2; 7 bases are a match to TRBD1. The sample comprised peripheral blood or thyroid tissue (not recorded which). The TCR was taken from an adult man with Graves' hyperthyroidism. In DNA, the CDR3 is TGCAGTGCTACCGACAGGGACTATGGCTACACCTTC. Residues: CSATDRDYGYTF.